This passage covers 22 T cell receptor beta chains from one sample sequenced in a study of blood T cell repertoires in COVID-19. Clones were read by immunoSEQ multiplex PCR, and TCRdb kept only the in-frame ones, dropping some. The data show about 300,000 clones, with about nine tenths seen just once and more than 2% held by the top ten. The sequenced material came from peripheral blood. All receptors come from a young man with active or convalescent COVID-19.

The V gene is TRBV2, the J gene TRBJ1-5; TRBD1 matches 7 bases. Germline V gives CDR1 SNHLY, CDR2 FYNNEI. The CDR3 covers 14 residues. Trimming at V came to 8 bases and at J to 0 bases, leaving 4 bases not matched to a gene. CDR3 region: CASDRDGSNQPQHF. CDR3 sequence (DNA): TGTGCCAGCGACAGGGACGGTAGCAATCAGCCCCAGCATTTT.

This chain joins TRBV2 and TRBJ1-2; D is possibly TRBD1 (5 bases). This CDR3 has 13 amino acids. Per the germline V gene, CDR1 is SNHLY and CDR2 is FYNNEI. V lost 9 bases, J lost 4 bases, and 15 bases lay in between. CDR3 residues: CARSDSQIYGYTF. Written as DNA, the CDR3 is TGTGCCAGGAGCGACAGCCAAATCTATGGCTACACCTTC.

The chain couples TRBV11-2 to TRBJ2-1; 8 bases map to TRBD2. With 3 bases clipped from V and 0 bases from J, the junction kept 1 base outside the gene matches. This CDR3 comprises 15 residues. The V gene's germline CDR1 is SGHAT and CDR2 FQNNGV. As DNA, the CDR3 is TGTGCCAGCAGCTTTAGCGGGAACTCCTACAATGAGCAGTTCTTC. Translation: CASSFSGNSYNEQFF.

The rearrangement links TRBV9 to TRBJ1-3, with D uncertain. Trimming stripped 4 bases from V and 2 bases from J, with 13 bases between. CDR1 is SGDLS, CDR2 YYNGEE, per germline. The CDR3 is made up of 15 amino acids. CDR3 in DNA: TGTGCCAGCAGCCCCGCGGCGGGGACTGGAAACACCATATATTTT. This encodes CASSPAAGTGNTIYF.

CDR3 residues: CASSLLVGGGEDTQYF. Written as DNA, the CDR3 is TGTGCCAGCAGTTTATTGGTCGGGGGAGGGGAGGATACGCAGTATTTT. This chain uses TRBV28 with TRBJ2-3; 7 bases are a match to TRBD2. Trimming took 1 base from V and 6 from J; bases not matched to a gene: 10. The CDR3 is made up of 16 amino acids. Per germline, CDR1 MDHEN and CDR2 SYDVKM.

The DNA of the CDR3 is TGTGCCAGCAGCCCCGGGACAGGGCCGTATAATTCACCCCTCCACTTT. Translated: CASSPGTGPYNSPLHF. The V call is TRBV3-1 (or the pseudogene TRBV3-2), the J call TRBJ1-6; 9 nucleotides agree with TRBD1. This CDR3 contains 16 residues. V was clipped by 4 bases and J by 4 bases; unmatched bases: 5. From germline, CDR1 is LGHDT and CDR2 YNNKEL (reference sequence).

CDR3: CASSFSLAGTDTQYF. DNA of the CDR3: TGTGCCAGCAGTTTTTCGCTAGCGGGCACAGATACGCAGTATTTT. This chain joins TRBV27 and TRBJ2-3; 7 nucleotides agree with TRBD2. The CDR3 has 15 residues. Germline V gene data show CDR1 as MNHEY and CDR2 as SMNVEV (reference sequence). V trimming: 3 bases; J trimming: 1 base; junction bases outside the gene matches: 4.

The chain links TRBV9 to TRBJ1-1; TRBD1 matches at 8 bases. The CDR3 is 15 amino acids. With 2 bases clipped from V and 0 bases from J, the junction kept 3 bases outside the gene matches. Germline CDR1 SGDLS, CDR2 YYNGEE. CDR3 nucleotide sequence: TGTGCCAGCAGCGTGCAGGGGGCTATGAACACTGAAGCTTTCTTT. Amino acids: CASSVQGAMNTEAFF.

The chain is built from TRBV27 and TRBJ1-6; D perhaps matches TRBD1 (6 bases). This CDR3 has 16 amino acids. In germline, CDR1 is MNHEY, CDR2 SMNVEV (reference sequence). Trimming cost V 4 bases and J 1 base, with 11 bases left between them. This chain's CDR3 is CASSSRTGSYNSPLHF. CDR3 in DNA: TGTGCCAGCAGTTCCCGAACAGGGTCCTATAATTCACCCCTCCACTTT.

The rearrangement joins TRBV5-6 to TRBJ2-7; 7 bases are a match to TRBD2. V lost 0 bases, J lost 0 bases, and 6 bases stayed unmatched. The CDR3 has 16 residues. CDR1 SGHDT and CDR2 YYEEEE come from the germline V gene. The CDR3 DNA reads as TGTGCCAGCAGCTTGGAAGTCCGCGGGAGCTCCTACGAGCAGTACTTC. This gives the protein CASSLEVRGSSYEQYF.

The table lists this clone with a few counts. The chain uses TRBV27 and TRBJ1-5; 7 bases map to TRBD1. After removal of 0 bases from V and 2 bases from J, the junction contained 4 bases not matched to a gene. Looked up from germline, CDR1 is MNHEY and CDR2 is SMNVEV (reference sequence). The CDR3 is 16 amino acids. The CDR3 region is CASSLSWTGGNQPQHF. The CDR3 DNA sequence: TGTGCCAGCAGTTTATCTTGGACAGGAGGCAATCAGCCCCAGCATTTT.

The chain is built from TRBV12-3 or TRBV12-4 and TRBJ2-7; D remains ambiguous. V lost 4 bases and J 0 bases, leaving 7 bases between the germline ends. The length of the CDR3 is 13 residues. CDR3 residues: CASSSSSSYEQYF. The CDR3, as DNA: TGTGCCAGCAGTTCCTCGAGCTCCTACGAGCAGTACTTC.

The V and J genes are TRBV5-1 and TRBJ2-4, with 10 positions matching TRBD2. V trimming: 5 bases; J trimming: 5 bases; junction bases outside the gene matches: 4. Per the germline V gene, CDR1 is SGHRS and CDR2 is YFSETQ. The CDR3 runs 14 residues. CDR3 DNA sequence: TGCGCCAGCAGAACCGGGACTAGCGAAAACATTCAGTACTTC. Translation gives CASRTGTSENIQYF.

The chain links TRBV28 to TRBJ2-4; D might be TRBD1 (6 bases). The length of the CDR3 is 15 residues. The ends were cut back, 4 bases at V and 1 base at J, with 11 bases in the middle. The germline CDR1 and CDR2 sequences are MDHEN and SYDVKM. The CDR3 sequence is CASSSQGMAKNIQYF. CDR3 DNA: TGTGCCAGCAGTTCTCAGGGGATGGCCAAAAACATTCAGTACTTC. Full variable domain (remainder filled in from reference TRBV28 and TRBJ2-4): DVKVTQSSRYLVKRTGEKVFLECVQDMDHENMFWYRQDPGLGLRLIYFSYDVKMKEKGDIPEGYSVSREKKERFSLILESASTNQTSMYLCASSSQGMAKNIQYFGAGTRLSVL.

The chain carries TRBV5-4 and TRBJ2-3; 10 bases match TRBD1. The CDR3 is 14 residues long. The germline V gene has CDR1 SGHNT and CDR2 YYREEE (reference sequence). The junction had 1 base not matched to a gene; V was cut back by 2 bases and J by 4 bases. DNA for the CDR3: TGTGCCAGCAGCTTAGGGACAGGGGCAGATACGCAGTATTTT. Its translation is CASSLGTGADTQYF.

This clone was observed once. The V call is TRBV11-2, the J call TRBJ2-7; 11 positions agree with TRBD1. This CDR3 has 15 residues. After removal of 5 bases from V and 5 bases from J, the junction contained 8 bases not matched to a gene. Germline CDR1 and CDR2: SGHAT and FQNNGV. The CDR3 reads CASSGWTGGGNEQYF. Written as DNA, the CDR3 is TGTGCCAGCAGCGGATGGACAGGGGGCGGAAACGAGCAGTACTTC.

Written as DNA, the CDR3 is TGTGCCAGCAGTTACTCGACTTCCGCAGGCAGGGTGGACTATGGCTACACCTTC. This encodes CASSYSTSAGRVDYGYTF. The V and J genes are TRBV6-2 or TRBV6-3 and TRBJ1-2; tentatively, D is TRBD1 (5 bases). This CDR3 contains 18 residues. Germline CDR1 reads MNHEY; CDR2 reads SVGEGT. V gave up 0 bases and J gave up 3 bases, with 20 bases separating them.

J is TRBJ1-4 and V is TRBV28; a possible D gene is TRBD1 (5 bases). The CDR3 extends over 14 amino acids. Germline CDR1 is MDHEN and CDR2 is SYDVKM. Trimming pared 4 bases from V and 7 bases from J, leaving 13 bases between. As DNA, the CDR3 is TGTGCCAGCAGTTCACGCAGGGAGGGTGAAAAACTGTTTTTT. Translation gives CASSSRREGEKLFF. The complete variable domain, with remaining parts taken from reference TRBV28 and TRBJ1-4, reads DVKVTQSSRYLVKRTGEKVFLECVQDMDHENMFWYRQDPGLGLRLIYFSYDVKMKEKGDIPEGYSVSREKKERFSLILESASTNQTSMYLCASSSRREGEKLFFGSGTQLSVL.

J is TRBJ2-5 and V is TRBV15; D not certain. From germline, CDR1 is LNHNV and CDR2 YYDKDF (reference sequence). The CDR3 has 15 residues. V dropped 8 bases and J dropped 2 bases, with 18 bases sitting between them. This CDR3 is CATGSKAGIQETQYF. The CDR3 DNA follows: TGTGCCACCGGTTCTAAGGCAGGAATTCAAGAGACCCAGTACTTC.

This clone showed up just once. The chain is built from TRBV2 and TRBJ2-2; D gene ambiguous. Germline assignment: CDR1 SNHLY and CDR2 FYNNEI. The CDR3 runs 12 residues. The V end lost 6 bases, the J end lost 3 bases, and 5 bases lay between the germline ends. CDR3 sequence reads: CASSTHTGELFF. As DNA, the CDR3 is TGTGCCAGCAGCACTCACACCGGGGAGCTGTTTTTT. Full variable domain (outside the CDR3, taken from reference TRBV2 and TRBJ2-2): EPEVTQTPSHQVTQMGQEVILRCVPISNHLYFYWYRQILGQKVEFLVSFYNNEISEKSEIFDDQFSVERPDGSNFTLKIRSTKLEDSAMYFCASSTHTGELFFGEGSRLTVL.

This clone was seen ten or more times. The chain recombines TRBV7-9 with TRBJ2-7; 8 nucleotides line up with TRBD1. Germline lookup yields CDR1 SEHNR and CDR2 FQNEAQ (reference sequence). CDR3 length: 15 residues. J was trimmed by 1 base and V by 5 bases; bases with no gene match: 7. DNA for the CDR3: TGTGCCAGCAGCCCAGAACAGGGGGTTTCCTACGAGCAGTACTTC. This gives the protein CASSPEQGVSYEQYF.

The chain joins TRBV28 to TRBJ1-1; TRBD1 aligns across 9 bases. There are 15 residues in the CDR3. V trimming: 8 bases; J trimming: 5 bases; junction bases outside the gene matches: 12. The germline V gene has CDR1 MDHEN and CDR2 SYDVKM. Here the CDR3 DNA reads TGTGCCAGCTCGGACAGGGGCTTTTTGGAGACTGAAGCTTTCTTT. It encodes CASSDRGFLETEAFF.